These 31 T cell receptor beta chains were sequenced from one sample in a study of Ad26.COV2.S vaccination and SARS-CoV-2 variants. Method: immunoSEQ multiplex PCR; TCRdb's copy keeps in-frame clones and lacks some. Among hundreds of thousands of clones listed, roughly 90% were seen once. Treatment: over 15 received Ad26.COV2.S at low or high dose, single or two shots; 5 received placebo; per-sample allocation not given. All samples were drawn on day 63, counting from the first vaccine or placebo injection. The sample in question was peripheral blood, obtained in a trial of Ad26.COV2.S vaccine versus placebo. The receptor source for this set is a person aged 18-60 years who received the Ad26.COV2.S COVID-19 vaccine or a placebo.

This chain links TRBV7-9 with TRBJ1-5; 9 nucleotides match TRBD1. In germline, CDR1 is SEHNR, CDR2 FQNEAQ (reference sequence). The V segment lost 5 bases and the J segment 7 bases; nucleotides outside the gene matches: 6. The CDR3 contains 14 residues. The CDR3 region has the DNA TGTGCCAGCAGCCCCCGGGACAGGGACCAGCCCCAGCATTTT. Translated: CASSPRDRDQPQHF.

The chain is built from TRBV7-2 and TRBJ2-7; TRBD2 is a possible D gene (5 bases). The CDR3 has 12 amino acids. V gave up 3 bases and J gave up 4 bases, with 7 bases separating them. The germline gives CDR1 SGHTA, CDR2 FQGNSA. CDR3 region: CASSFSEYEQYF. The CDR3 DNA reads TGTGCCAGCAGCTTTAGCGAATACGAGCAGTACTTC. The full variable domain, with the rest looked up from reference TRBV7-2 and TRBJ2-7, is GAGVSQSPSNKVTEKGKDVELRCDPISGHTALYWYRQSLGQGLEFLIYFQGNSAPDKSGLPSDRFSAERTGGSVSTLTIQRTQQEDSAVYLCASSFSEYEQYFGPGTRLTVT.

The chain links TRBV7-2 to TRBJ2-1; 10 bases line up with TRBD2. The CDR3 contains 16 residues. From germline, CDR1 is SGHTA and CDR2 FQGNSA. V shed 5 bases, J shed 3 bases, and the junction held 7 bases outside the gene matches. The CDR3 DNA reads as TGTGCCAGCAGCCCCCGGACTAGCGGACACTACAATGAGCAGTTCTTC. It specifies CASSPRTSGHYNEQFF.

V gene TRBV7-6 combines with J gene TRBJ2-5, with D unresolved. This CDR3 has 16 amino acids. The germline V gene has CDR1 SGHVS and CDR2 FNYEAQ. V was shortened by 4 bases and J by 3 bases, with 18 bases between the two germline ends. The CDR3 DNA follows: TGTGCCAGCAGCTCACCTGACACTCCTGGGGAAGAGACCCAGTACTTC. Protein product: CASSSPDTPGEETQYF.

The chain employs TRBV6-5 and TRBJ2-7; TRBD1 is a possible D gene (5 bases). CDR3 size: 15 residues. CDR1 is MNHEY and CDR2 is SVGAGI in the germline V gene. Trimming removed 2 bases from V and 4 bases from J, with 15 bases in between. The CDR3 spells CASSYGQGRQYEQYF. The CDR3 DNA is TGTGCCAGCAGTTACGGCCAGGGCAGGCAGTACGAGCAGTACTTC.

The rearrangement links TRBV5-3 to TRBJ2-1, with 10 bases lining up with TRBD2. TRBV5-3 counts as an open reading frame of uncertain function. This CDR3 spans 14 amino acids. V lost 5 bases, J lost 6 bases, and 5 bases stayed unmatched. The CDR3 loop reads CARSGSGGVNEQFF. CDR3 sequence (DNA): TGTGCCAGAAGTGGAAGCGGGGGGGTCAATGAGCAGTTCTTC.

The J gene is TRBJ2-3, the V gene TRBV24-1, with D perhaps matching TRBD1 (6 bases). This CDR3 comprises 15 residues. V lost 1 base and J lost 0, with 7 bases in between. Germline lookup yields CDR1 KGHDR and CDR2 SFDVKD. The CDR3 DNA reads as TGTGCCACCAGTGATTTTCAGGGGAGCACAGATACGCAGTATTTT. Translation: CATSDFQGSTDTQYF.

The chain is built from TRBV5-1 and TRBJ1-5; 8 positions match TRBD1. J lost 0 bases, V lost 4 bases, and 3 bases had no gene match. The CDR3 totals 15 residues. Per the germline V gene, CDR1 is SGHRS and CDR2 is YFSETQ. The CDR3 sequence: CASSQGQVSNQPQHF. DNA for the CDR3: TGCGCCAGCAGCCAGGGACAGGTTAGCAATCAGCCCCAGCATTTT.

The rearrangement uses TRBV3-1 (or the pseudogene TRBV3-2) and TRBJ1-5; tentatively, D is TRBD1 (5 bases). From germline, CDR1 is LGHDT and CDR2 YNNKEL (reference sequence). Trimming cost V 0 bases and J 4 bases, with 10 bases left between them. The CDR3 runs 15 residues. For the CDR3, the DNA is TGTGCCAGCAGCCAAGATTGGGGACCTAATCAGCCCCAGCATTTT. Its translation: CASSQDWGPNQPQHF.

This sequence joins TRBV5-6 and TRBJ1-5, with a possible D match to TRBD1 (6 bases). Germline CDR1 reads SGHDT; CDR2 reads YYEEEE. V lost 2 bases and J 2 bases, leaving 11 bases between the germline ends. There are 15 residues in the CDR3. CDR3 in DNA: TGTGCCAGCAGCTTAGGCCACAGGGGCAATCAGCCCCAGCATTTT. Residues: CASSLGHRGNQPQHF.

The V gene is TRBV11-2, the J gene TRBJ1-2; D gene uncertain. The CDR3 contains 15 residues. Germline assignment: CDR1 SGHAT and CDR2 FQNNGV. V dropped 5 bases and J dropped 3 bases, with 16 bases sitting between them. CDR3 DNA: TGTGCCAGCAGCGCTCCGGGGAATCTAGACTATGGCTACACCTTC. Its translation: CASSAPGNLDYGYTF.

Only a few counts were recorded for this clone. The J gene is TRBJ1-5, the V gene TRBV28; D call uncertain. The V gene's germline CDR1 is MDHEN and CDR2 SYDVKM. V was cut by 5 bases and J by 2 bases, with 10 bases left in between. This CDR3 comprises 14 residues. The DNA of the CDR3 is TGTGCCAGCAGTCCAGCTGGGGGCAATCAGCCCCAGCATTTT. Its translation: CASSPAGGNQPQHF.

This chain connects TRBV7-2 to TRBJ2-3; 7 bases agree with TRBD2. The CDR3 runs 13 residues. Unmatched junction bases numbered 3, after V lost 0 bases and J lost 9 bases. Germline CDR1 SGHTA, CDR2 FQGNSA. The DNA for the CDR3 is TGTGCCAGCAGCTTAGCAGCGGGACGGACGCAGTATTTT. Translating gives CASSLAAGRTQYF.

The gene calls are TRBV5-1 and TRBJ1-2; D gene unclear. Trimming shortened V by 4 bases and J by 2 bases, and 9 bases separated the two germline ends. This CDR3 is built from 13 residues. Germline-derived CDR1 and CDR2 are SGHRS and YFSETQ. The CDR3 DNA follows: TGCGCCAGCAGCCCTACACCGAACTATGGCTACACCTTC. It encodes CASSPTPNYGYTF.

This clone has ten or more counts. The rearrangement links TRBV4-2 to TRBJ2-1; perhaps TRBD1 as D (5 bases). From germline, CDR1 is LGHNA and CDR2 YNFKEQ. The V end was cut by 0 bases, the J end by 8 bases, with 14 bases between. The CDR3 length is 15 residues. The CDR3 coding sequence is TGTGCCAGCAGCCAAGAAACAAGGGGATGGGATGAGCAGTTCTTC. This sequence encodes CASSQETRGWDEQFF.

The chain carries TRBV6-5 and TRBJ2-7; the D is unclear. The CDR3 has 13 amino acids. V was clipped by 4 bases and J by 0 bases, with 7 bases between them. Germline V gene sequence: CDR1 MNHEY, CDR2 SVGAGI. The CDR3 reads CASSSWNSYEQYF. DNA of the CDR3: TGTGCCAGCAGTTCCTGGAACTCCTACGAGCAGTACTTC.

The chain joins TRBV7-2 to TRBJ1-1; possible D gene TRBD1, 5 bases. The germline CDR1 and CDR2 sequences are SGHTA and FQGNSA. Trimming stripped 5 bases from V and 3 bases from J, with 19 bases between. The CDR3 is 16 residues long. The CDR3 nucleotides are TGTGCCAGCAGCCGGGAAAGCGTCTGGGGGGACACTGAAGCTTTCTTT. Protein sequence: CASSRESVWGDTEAFF.

The V call is TRBV6-5, the J call TRBJ1-6; 9 bases line up with TRBD1. The CDR3 spans 16 residues. The J segment lost 9 bases and the V segment lost 0 bases, leaving 6 bases of the junction unmatched. CDR1 is MNHEY and CDR2 is SVGAGI in the germline V gene. CDR3 loop: CASSYSETGGGSPLHF. The DNA of the CDR3 is TGTGCCAGCAGTTACTCTGAGACAGGGGGGGGTTCACCCCTCCACTTT.

This chain connects TRBV5-1 to TRBJ2-7, with a weak D call TRBD2 (5 bases). Trimming pared 1 base from V and 1 base from J, leaving 9 bases between. CDR3 length: 14 residues. CDR1 and CDR2 from the germline V gene are SGHRS and YFSETQ. The CDR3 region is CASSLLGESYEQYF. CDR3 DNA sequence: TGCGCCAGCAGCTTGCTTGGGGAGTCCTACGAGCAGTACTTC.

The V and J genes are TRBV6-1 and TRBJ1-1, with D maybe TRBD1 (5 bases). The CDR3 consists of 15 residues. V gave up 3 bases and J gave up 1 base, with 12 bases separating them. The germline gives CDR1 MNHNS, CDR2 SASEGT. The CDR3 sequence: CASSEGGAWNTEAFF. The CDR3 nucleotides are TGTGCCAGCAGTGAGGGCGGGGCATGGAACACTGAAGCTTTCTTT.

The rearrangement joins TRBV20-1 to TRBJ2-3; D gene uncertain. Trimming stripped 8 bases from V and 6 bases from J, with 12 bases between. Germline assignment: CDR1 DFQATT and CDR2 SNEGSKA (reference sequence). This CDR3 region has 11 residues. This CDR3 reads CSSSQEDTQYF. The CDR3 DNA sequence: TGCAGTTCCTCCCAAGAGGATACGCAGTATTTT.

CDR3 in amino acids: CASSQQGPYEQYF. The CDR3, as DNA: TGTGCCAGCAGCCAACAGGGACCCTACGAGCAGTACTTC. This chain uses TRBV3-1 (or the pseudogene TRBV3-2) with TRBJ2-7; D tentatively reads TRBD1 or TRBD2 (5 bases each). Germline CDR1 is LGHDT and CDR2 is YNNKEL (reference sequence). V shed 2 bases and J shed 2 bases, with 7 bases lying between them. This CDR3 has 13 amino acids.

As concerns this clone: The same CDR3 also results from other DNA sequences found in this sample. The chain is built from TRBV12-3 or TRBV12-4 and TRBJ1-5; D gene uncertain. Deletions cut 3 bases from V and 1 base from J, with 4 bases between. The CDR3 sequence is 13 residues long. The CDR3 nucleotides are TGTGCCAGCAGTTTTGGAAGCAATCAGCCCCAGCATTTT. This sequence encodes CASSFGSNQPQHF.

The chain uses TRBV5-6 and TRBJ1-6; a possible D gene is TRBD1 (5 bases). Trimming shortened V by 0 bases and J by 7 bases, and 11 bases separated the two germline ends. The CDR3 is 15 amino acids. Germline V gene sequence: CDR1 SGHDT, CDR2 YYEEEE. The CDR3: CASSLVGVGNSPLHF. The CDR3 DNA sequence: TGTGCCAGCAGCTTGGTAGGGGTGGGGAATTCACCCCTCCACTTT.

The genes are TRBV4-2 and TRBJ1-5, with 7 bases lining up with TRBD1. CDR3 length equals 14 residues. From germline, CDR1 is LGHNA and CDR2 YNFKEQ. The V and J ends lost 1 base and 5 bases, in that order; junction bases with no gene match: 2. The CDR3 nucleotides are TGTGCCAGCAGCCAAGGGCAGGGGGATCAGCCCCAGCATTTT. This gives the protein CASSQGQGDQPQHF.

The chain joins TRBV2 to TRBJ2-2; D ambiguous. V was trimmed by 5 bases and J by 3 bases, leaving 7 bases between them. This CDR3 has 13 amino acids. Germline values: CDR1 SNHLY, CDR2 FYNNEI. The CDR3 protein is CASSSTYTGELFF. The CDR3 bases are TGTGCCAGCAGTTCAACGTACACCGGGGAGCTGTTTTTT.

This chain links TRBV9 with TRBJ1-3; D not resolved. Germline assignment: CDR1 SGDLS and CDR2 YYNGEE. This CDR3 comprises 14 residues. The V end was cut by 0 bases, the J end by 0 bases, with 4 bases between. CDR3: CASSVERSGNTIYF. The CDR3 bases are TGTGCCAGCAGCGTAGAGCGCTCTGGAAACACCATATATTTT.

The chain carries TRBV6-5 and TRBJ2-7, with 7 nucleotides matching TRBD2. The CDR3 is 15 amino acids. The trim removed 0 bases at V and 7 bases at J, leaving 9 bases unmatched. From germline, CDR1 is MNHEY and CDR2 SVGAGI. The DNA for the CDR3 is TGTGCCAGCAGTTACTCGAGACTAGCAATGAGGGAGCAGTACTTC. Protein product: CASSYSRLAMREQYF.

On this clone itself: Other DNA sequences in this specimen translate into the identical CDR3. The V and J genes are TRBV7-2 and TRBJ2-1, with TRBD2 matching over 8 bases. Trimming at V came to 5 bases and at J to 0 bases, leaving 3 bases not matched to a gene. Germline V CDR1 and CDR2: SGHTA, FQGNSA. The CDR3 runs to 15 residues. CDR3 protein: CASSLSGSSYNEQFF. CDR3 DNA sequence: TGTGCCAGCAGCCTCAGCGGGAGCTCCTACAATGAGCAGTTCTTC.

The chain recombines TRBV11-3 with TRBJ2-1, with D possibly matching TRBD2 (6 bases). There are 14 residues in the CDR3. Germline V CDR1 and CDR2: SGHNT, YENEEA. The germline V and J ends were trimmed by 8 bases and 4 bases, with 15 bases remaining between them. This chain's CDR3 is CASGRDGGYNEQFF. CDR3 bases: TGTGCCAGCGGCCGGGACGGAGGGTACAATGAGCAGTTCTTC.

This rearrangement joins TRBV5-6 to TRBJ1-3, with D possibly TRBD1 on 5 matching bases. The CDR3 is 16 residues long. The germline CDR1 and CDR2 sequences are SGHDT and YYEEEE. V gave up 2 bases and J gave up 0 bases, with 12 bases separating them. CDR3 nucleotide sequence: TGTGCCAGCAGCTTCGGGCCCAGGGCCTCTGGAAACACCATATATTTT. This encodes CASSFGPRASGNTIYF.